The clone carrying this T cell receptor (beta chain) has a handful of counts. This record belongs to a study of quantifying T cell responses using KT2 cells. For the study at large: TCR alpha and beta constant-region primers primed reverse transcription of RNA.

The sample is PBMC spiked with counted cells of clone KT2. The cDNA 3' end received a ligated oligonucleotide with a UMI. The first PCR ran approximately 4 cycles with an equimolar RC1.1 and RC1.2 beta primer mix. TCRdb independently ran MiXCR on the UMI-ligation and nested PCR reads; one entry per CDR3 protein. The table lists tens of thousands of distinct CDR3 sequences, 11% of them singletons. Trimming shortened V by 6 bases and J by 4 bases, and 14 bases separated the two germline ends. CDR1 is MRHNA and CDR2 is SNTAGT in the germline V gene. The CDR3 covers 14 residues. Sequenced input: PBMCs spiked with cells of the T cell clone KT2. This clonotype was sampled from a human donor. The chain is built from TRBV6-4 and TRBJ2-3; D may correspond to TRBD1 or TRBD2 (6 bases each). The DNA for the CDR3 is TGTGCCAGCAGCCCCGCGGAGGGGGCAGATACGCAGTATTTT. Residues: CASSPAEGADTQYF.